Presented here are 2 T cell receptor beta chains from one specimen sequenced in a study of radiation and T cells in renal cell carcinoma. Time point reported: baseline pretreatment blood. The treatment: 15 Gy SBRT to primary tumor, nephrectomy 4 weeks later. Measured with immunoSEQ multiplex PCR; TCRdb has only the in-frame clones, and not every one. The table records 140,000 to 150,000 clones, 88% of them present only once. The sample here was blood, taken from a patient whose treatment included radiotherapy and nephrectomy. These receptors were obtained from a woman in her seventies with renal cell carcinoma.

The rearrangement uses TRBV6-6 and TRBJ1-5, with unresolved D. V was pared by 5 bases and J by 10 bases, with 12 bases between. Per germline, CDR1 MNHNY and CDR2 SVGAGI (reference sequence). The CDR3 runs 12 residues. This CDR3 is CASSHPPDPQHF. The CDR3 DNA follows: TGTGCCAGCAGTCATCCTCCAGATCCCCAGCATTTT.

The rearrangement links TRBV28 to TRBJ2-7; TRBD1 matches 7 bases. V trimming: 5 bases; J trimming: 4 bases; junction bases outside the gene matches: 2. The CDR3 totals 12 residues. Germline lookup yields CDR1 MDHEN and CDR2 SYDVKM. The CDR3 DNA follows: TGTGCCAGCAGTCCAGGGGGATACGAGCAGTACTTC. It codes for CASSPGGYEQYF.